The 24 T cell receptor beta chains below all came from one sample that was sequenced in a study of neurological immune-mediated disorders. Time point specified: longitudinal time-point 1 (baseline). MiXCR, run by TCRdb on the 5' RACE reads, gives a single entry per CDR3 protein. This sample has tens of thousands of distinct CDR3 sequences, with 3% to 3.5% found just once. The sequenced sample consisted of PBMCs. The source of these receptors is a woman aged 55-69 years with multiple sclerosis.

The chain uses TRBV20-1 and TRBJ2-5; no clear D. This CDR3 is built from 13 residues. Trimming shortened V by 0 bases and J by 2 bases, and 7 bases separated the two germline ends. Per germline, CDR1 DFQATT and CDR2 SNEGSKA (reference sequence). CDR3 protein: CSARDWQQETQYF. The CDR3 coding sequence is TGCAGTGCTAGAGATTGGCAGCAAGAGACCCAGTACTTC.

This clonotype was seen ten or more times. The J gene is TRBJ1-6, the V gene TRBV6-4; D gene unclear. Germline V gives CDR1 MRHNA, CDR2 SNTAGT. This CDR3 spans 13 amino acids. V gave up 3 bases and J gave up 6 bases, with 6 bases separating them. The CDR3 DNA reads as TGTGCCAGCAGTGAGGTTGTTAATTCACCCCTCCACTTT. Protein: CASSEVVNSPLHF.

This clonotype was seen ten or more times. The DNA of the CDR3 is TGTGCCAGCAGCCCAAGGATTGGGGAAGAGACCCAGTACTTC. Residues: CASSPRIGEETQYF. V is TRBV12-3 or TRBV12-4 and J is TRBJ2-5; D remains ambiguous. This CDR3 contains 14 residues. The V end lost 6 bases, the J end lost 3 bases, and 14 bases lay between the germline ends.

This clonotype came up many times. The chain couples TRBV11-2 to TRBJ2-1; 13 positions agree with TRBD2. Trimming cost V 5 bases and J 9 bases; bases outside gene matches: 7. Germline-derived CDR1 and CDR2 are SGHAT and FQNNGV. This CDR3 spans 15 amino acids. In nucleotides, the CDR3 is TGTGCCAGCAGCCCAACTAGCGGGGGGGCTCTTGAGCAGTTCTTC. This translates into CASSPTSGGALEQFF. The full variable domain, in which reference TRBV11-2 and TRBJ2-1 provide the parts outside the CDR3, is EAGVAQSPRYKIIEKRQSVAFWCNPISGHATLYWYQQILGQGPKLLIQFQNNGVVDDSQLPKDRFSAERLKGVDSTLKIQPAKLEDSAVYLCASSPTSGGALEQFFGPGTRLTVL.

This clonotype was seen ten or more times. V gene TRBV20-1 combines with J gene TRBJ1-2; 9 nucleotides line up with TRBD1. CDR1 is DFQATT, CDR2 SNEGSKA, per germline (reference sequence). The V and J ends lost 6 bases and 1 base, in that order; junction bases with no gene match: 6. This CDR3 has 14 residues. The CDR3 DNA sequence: TGCAGTGCCCCGGGACAGGGCGGTAACTATGGCTACACCTTC. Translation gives CSAPGQGGNYGYTF.

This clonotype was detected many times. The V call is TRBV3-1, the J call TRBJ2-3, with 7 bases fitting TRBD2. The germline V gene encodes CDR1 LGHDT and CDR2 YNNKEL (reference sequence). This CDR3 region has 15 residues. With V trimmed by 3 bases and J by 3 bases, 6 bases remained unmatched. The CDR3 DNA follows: TGTGCCAGCAGCCAGGGGTTGGGGGGGACAGATACGCAGTATTTT. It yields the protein CASSQGLGGTDTQYF.

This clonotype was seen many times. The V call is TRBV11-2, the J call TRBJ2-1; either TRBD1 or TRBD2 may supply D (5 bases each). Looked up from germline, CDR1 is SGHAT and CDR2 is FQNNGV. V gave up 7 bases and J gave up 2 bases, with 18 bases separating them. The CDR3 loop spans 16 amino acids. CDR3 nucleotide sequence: TGTGCCAGCAAGTCCCCTCGGGGCGCTACCTACAATGAGCAGTTCTTC. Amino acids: CASKSPRGATYNEQFF.

The CDR3 is CASRGQVNTEAFF. DNA of the CDR3: TGTGCCAGCAGGGGACAGGTCAACACTGAAGCTTTCTTT. V and J are TRBV11-3 and TRBJ1-1; 8 bases are shared with TRBD1. Germline CDR1 SGHNT, CDR2 YENEEA. V trimming: 6 bases; J trimming: 2 bases; junction bases outside the gene matches: 2. The CDR3 has 13 residues.

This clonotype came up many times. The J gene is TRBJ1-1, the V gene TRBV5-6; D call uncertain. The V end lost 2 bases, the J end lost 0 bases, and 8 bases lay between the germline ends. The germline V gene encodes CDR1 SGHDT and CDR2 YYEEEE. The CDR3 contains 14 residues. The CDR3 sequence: CASSFGRMNTEAFF. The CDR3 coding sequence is TGTGCCAGCAGCTTCGGACGGATGAACACTGAAGCTTTCTTT.

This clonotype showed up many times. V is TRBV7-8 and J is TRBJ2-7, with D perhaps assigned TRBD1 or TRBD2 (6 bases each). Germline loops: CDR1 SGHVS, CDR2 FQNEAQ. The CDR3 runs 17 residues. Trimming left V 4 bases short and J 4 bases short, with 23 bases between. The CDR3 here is CASSSTSIGGLGYEQYF. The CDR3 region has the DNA TGTGCCAGCAGCTCCACCTCAATCGGGGGCCTAGGATACGAGCAGTACTTC.

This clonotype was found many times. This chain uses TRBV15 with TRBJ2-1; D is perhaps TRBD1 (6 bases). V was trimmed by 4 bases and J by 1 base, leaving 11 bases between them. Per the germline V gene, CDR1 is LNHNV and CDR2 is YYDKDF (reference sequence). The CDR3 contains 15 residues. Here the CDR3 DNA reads TGTGCCACCAGCAAACGACAGGCTTCCTACAATGAGCAGTTCTTC. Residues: CATSKRQASYNEQFF.

The CDR3 DNA sequence: TGTGCCAGCAGCTCCGGGACACTTGAGACCCAGTACTTC. Its translation is CASSSGTLETQYF. The rearrangement joins TRBV5-5 to TRBJ2-5; tentatively, D is TRBD1 (6 bases). Trimming removed 3 bases from V and 5 bases from J, with 11 bases in between. The length of the CDR3 is 13 residues. Germline V lookup: CDR1 SGHKS, CDR2 YYEKEE (reference sequence).

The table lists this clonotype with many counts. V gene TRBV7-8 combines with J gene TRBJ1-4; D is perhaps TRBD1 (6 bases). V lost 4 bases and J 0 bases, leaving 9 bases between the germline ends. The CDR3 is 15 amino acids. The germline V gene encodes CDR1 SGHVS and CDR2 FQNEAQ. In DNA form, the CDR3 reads TGTGCCAGCAGCTCACAGGGCGCAACTAATGAAAAACTGTTTTTT. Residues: CASSSQGATNEKLFF.

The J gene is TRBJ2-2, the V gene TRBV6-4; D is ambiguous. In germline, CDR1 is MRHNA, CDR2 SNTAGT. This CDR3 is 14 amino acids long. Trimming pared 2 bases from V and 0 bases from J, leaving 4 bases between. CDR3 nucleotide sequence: TGTGCCAGCAGTGACGGACCGAACACCGGGGAGCTGTTTTTT. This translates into CASSDGPNTGELFF.

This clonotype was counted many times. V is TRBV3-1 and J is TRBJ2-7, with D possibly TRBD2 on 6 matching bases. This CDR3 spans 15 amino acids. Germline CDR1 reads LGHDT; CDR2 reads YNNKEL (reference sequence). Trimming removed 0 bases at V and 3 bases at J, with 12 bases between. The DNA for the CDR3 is TGTGCCAGCAGCCAAGAAGCGGCGGGGAGCTACGAGCAGTACTTC. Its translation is CASSQEAAGSYEQYF.

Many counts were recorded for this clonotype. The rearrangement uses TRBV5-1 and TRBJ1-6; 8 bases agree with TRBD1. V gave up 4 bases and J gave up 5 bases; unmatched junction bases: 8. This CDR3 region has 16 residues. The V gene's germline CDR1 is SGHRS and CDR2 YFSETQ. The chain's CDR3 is CASSADTGQDNSPLHF. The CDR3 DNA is TGCGCCAGCAGCGCGGACACGGGACAGGATAATTCACCCCTCCACTTT.

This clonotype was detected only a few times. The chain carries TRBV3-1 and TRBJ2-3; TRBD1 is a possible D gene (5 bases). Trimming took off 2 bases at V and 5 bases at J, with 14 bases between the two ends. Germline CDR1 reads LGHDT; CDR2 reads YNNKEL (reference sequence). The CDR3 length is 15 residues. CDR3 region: CASSQRSGKVDTQYF. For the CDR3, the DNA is TGTGCCAGCAGCCAAAGGTCAGGGAAGGTAGATACGCAGTATTTT.

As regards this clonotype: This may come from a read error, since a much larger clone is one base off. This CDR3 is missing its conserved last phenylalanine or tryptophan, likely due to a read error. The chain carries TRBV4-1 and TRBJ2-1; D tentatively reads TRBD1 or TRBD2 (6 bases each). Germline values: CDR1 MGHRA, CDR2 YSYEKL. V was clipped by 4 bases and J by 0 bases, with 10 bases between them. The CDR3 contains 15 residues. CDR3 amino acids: CASSRPGASYNEQFI. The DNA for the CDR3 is TGCGCCAGCAGCCGACCGGGGGCCTCCTACAATGAGCAGTTCATC.

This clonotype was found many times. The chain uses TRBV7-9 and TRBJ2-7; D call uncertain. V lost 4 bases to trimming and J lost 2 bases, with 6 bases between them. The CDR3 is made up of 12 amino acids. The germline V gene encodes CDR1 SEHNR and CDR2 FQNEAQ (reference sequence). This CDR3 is CASSSATYEQYF. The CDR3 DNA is TGTGCCAGCAGCTCGGCAACCTACGAGCAGTACTTC.

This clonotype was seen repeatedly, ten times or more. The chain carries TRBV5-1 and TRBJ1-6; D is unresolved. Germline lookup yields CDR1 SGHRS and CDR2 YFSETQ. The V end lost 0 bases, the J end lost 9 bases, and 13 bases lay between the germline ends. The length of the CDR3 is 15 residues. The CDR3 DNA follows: TGCGCCAGCAGCTTGGGACGGTTCGACGGTTCACCCCTCCACTTT. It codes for CASSLGRFDGSPLHF. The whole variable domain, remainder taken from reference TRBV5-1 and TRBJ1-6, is KAGVTQTPRYLIKTRGQQVTLSCSPISGHRSVSWYQQTPGQGLQFLFEYFSETQRNKGNFPGRFSGRQFSNSRSEMNVSTLELGDSALYLCASSLGRFDGSPLHFGNGTRLTVT.

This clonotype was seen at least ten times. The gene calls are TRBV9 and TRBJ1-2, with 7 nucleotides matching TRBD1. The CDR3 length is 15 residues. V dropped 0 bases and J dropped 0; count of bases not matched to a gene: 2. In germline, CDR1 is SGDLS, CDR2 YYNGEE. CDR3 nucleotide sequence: TGTGCCAGCAGCGTAGCTGGGACAGCTAACTATGGCTACACCTTC. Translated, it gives CASSVAGTANYGYTF.

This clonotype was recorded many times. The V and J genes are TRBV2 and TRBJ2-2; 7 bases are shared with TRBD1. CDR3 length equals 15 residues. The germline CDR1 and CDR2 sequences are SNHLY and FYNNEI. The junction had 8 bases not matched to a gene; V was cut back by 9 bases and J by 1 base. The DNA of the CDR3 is TGTGCCAGTCGAAAGGACAGGATGAACACCGGGGAGCTGTTTTTT. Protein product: CASRKDRMNTGELFF.

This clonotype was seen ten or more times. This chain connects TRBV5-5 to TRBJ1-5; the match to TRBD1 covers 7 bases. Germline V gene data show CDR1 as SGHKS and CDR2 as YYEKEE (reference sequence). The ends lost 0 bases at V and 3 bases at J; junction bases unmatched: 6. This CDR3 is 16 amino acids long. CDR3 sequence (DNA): TGTGCCAGCAGCTTGGCCACGGGGACAGACAATCAGCCCCAGCATTTT. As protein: CASSLATGTDNQPQHF. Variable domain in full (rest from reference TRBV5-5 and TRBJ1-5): DAGVTQSPTHLIKTRGQQVTLRCSPISGHKSVSWYQQVLGQGPQFIFQYYEKEERGRGNFPDRFSARQFPNYSSELNVNALLLGDSALYLCASSLATGTDNQPQHFGDGTRLSIL.

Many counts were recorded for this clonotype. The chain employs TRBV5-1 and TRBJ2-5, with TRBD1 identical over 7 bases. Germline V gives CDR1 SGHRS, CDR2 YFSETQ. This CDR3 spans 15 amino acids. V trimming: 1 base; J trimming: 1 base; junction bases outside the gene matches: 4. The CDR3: CASSLTGTAQETQYF. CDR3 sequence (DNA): TGCGCCAGCAGCTTGACCGGGACAGCCCAAGAGACCCAGTACTTC.